The clone carrying this TCR beta chain was seen ten or more times. As yet, its antigen is unknown. This sample was included in a study of metastatic and nonmetastatic thyroid tumors. Authors' data handling: The study's classifier, a distant-metastasis tool for papillary thyroid cancer, was built using CDR3 differences across clinicopathological groups. MiXCR re-clonotyped the PCR reads for TCRdb. TCRdb's processing, not the study's, gives the V and J calls here. The sample has about 33,000 clones, around 15% seen once. Ahead of thyroid surgery, no patient had received treatment of any kind. Regarding the study as a whole: A significant increase in TCR beta diversity was reportedly seen in malignant thyroid tumors relative to benign nodules, in blood and tumor.

Sequencing used blood. The sequence was obtained from a female donor with papillary thyroid cancer or a benign thyroid nodule (not recorded which). Some clones in this sample may be carry-over from other donors' samples.

The CDR3 region is CASSFTGELFF. The CDR3 DNA is TGCGCCAGCAGCTTCACCGGGGAGCTGTTTTTT. The V gene is TRBV5-1, the J gene TRBJ2-2; D gene unclear. The CDR3 spans 11 residues. The germline V and J ends were trimmed by 2 bases and 4 bases, with 0 bases remaining between them. Germline V CDR1 and CDR2: SGHRS, YFSETQ.